This T cell receptor (beta chain) was profiled in a study of blood T cell repertoires in COVID-19. Study-level information: Sites in the United States, Italy and Spain provided acute and convalescent COVID-19 samples. Nucleic acid was either cDNA or gDNA, and it came from T cells, B-cell-depleted T cells, or PBMCs.

With 3 bases removed from V and 5 bases from J, the gap between germline ends came to 13 bases. Germline-derived CDR1 and CDR2 are SEHNR and FQNEAQ (reference sequence). CDR3 length: 14 amino acids. In its sample, this clone was seen once. The authors' processing: For nucleated cells, counts were estimated from reference gene primer amplification. Sequencing used immunoSEQ multiplex PCR; TCRdb keeps in-frame clones, though not all of them. That table is the source of V, J and clone size, and D and trimming were worked out from the DNA. Altogether around 500,000 clones are present, approximately 83% being singletons, with the ten largest covering approximately 3.4%.

The receptor comes from a human donor in a cohort sampled during active COVID-19. Source material: peripheral blood. V usage is TRBV7-9 and J usage is TRBJ1-1, with a possible D match to TRBD1 (6 bases). DNA of the CDR3: TGTGCCAGCAGCTTTGACAGGTACAGAACTGAAGCTTTCTTT. Translated: CASSFDRYRTEAFF.